These 21 T cell receptor beta chains originate from one sample sequenced in a study of T cell changes during pregnancy in multiple sclerosis (dated by TCRdb to about 2019). The library was prepared using the immunoSEQ multiplex PCR assay. The table comes from immuneACCESS by way of TCRdb, which keeps in-frame sequences with V and J called. Part of the clones is missing from these tables; in studies checked, under half for an unresolved V gene and the rest for unknown reasons. The table for this sample lists 85,000 to 90,000 clones; roughly 94% of them were counted only once. More than 1.5% of the sample goes to the ten largest clones. Sequenced here: peripheral blood, sampled after pregnancy. Receptor source: a female donor in good health, enrolled as a control in a pregnancy study.

The chain carries TRBV15 and TRBJ2-7; TRBD2 matches at 11 bases. The CDR3 contains 17 residues. V gave up 0 bases and J gave up 2 bases; unmatched junction bases: 6. CDR1 and CDR2 from the germline V gene are LNHNV and YYDKDF (reference sequence). The CDR3 region is CATSREVKLAGAYEQYF. The CDR3 DNA follows: TGTGCCACCAGCAGAGAAGTGAAACTAGCGGGAGCCTACGAGCAGTACTTC.

J is TRBJ2-3 and V is TRBV12-5, with 7 bases fitting TRBD1. Trimming cost V 1 base and J 0 bases; bases outside gene matches: 1. The CDR3 spans 15 residues. Germline CDR1 LGHNT, CDR2 FRNRAP. The CDR3 sequence: CASGLGQGSTDTQYF. CDR3 bases: TGTGCTAGTGGTTTGGGACAGGGTAGCACAGATACGCAGTATTTT.

The sample holds one count of this clone. The chain has TRBV19 and TRBJ1-5, with D possibly matching TRBD1 (6 bases). V lost 1 base and J 5 bases, leaving 24 bases between the germline ends. Looked up from germline, CDR1 is LNHDA and CDR2 is SQIVND (reference sequence). The CDR3 spans 19 residues. CDR3 in DNA: TGTGCCAGTAGTATAGGGACAGTACGGGCAGCAACAACGCATCAGCCCCAGCATTTT. Amino acids: CASSIGTVRAATTHQPQHF.

The CDR3 nucleotides read TGTGCCAGCAGTTTCTCCCAGGGGGTTATTCAGCCCCAGCATTTT. This gives the protein CASSFSQGVIQPQHF. The chain is built from TRBV28 and TRBJ1-5, with 7 bases lining up with TRBD1. Germline V gene data show CDR1 as MDHEN and CDR2 as SYDVKM. Trimming at V came to 3 bases and at J to 6 bases, leaving 8 bases not matched to a gene. There are 15 residues in the CDR3.

J is TRBJ2-5 and V is TRBV5-1, with 10 bases lining up with TRBD2. The CDR3 loop spans 13 amino acids. Unmatched junction bases numbered 8, after V lost 4 bases and J lost 11 bases. Germline V gives CDR1 SGHRS, CDR2 YFSETQ. This chain's CDR3 is CASSPGTSDEQYF. The CDR3 DNA follows: TGCGCCAGCAGCCCAGGGACTAGCGATGAGCAGTACTTC.

The CDR3 DNA is TGTGCCAGCAGCGTAACGGGCAGGGGGGTCTACAATGAGCAGTTCTTC. Translating gives CASSVTGRGVYNEQFF. The chain employs TRBV9 and TRBJ2-1, with D maybe TRBD1 (7 bases). V was clipped by 1 base and J by 3 bases, with 14 bases between them. The CDR3 runs 16 residues. Per the germline V gene, CDR1 is SGDLS and CDR2 is YYNGEE.

This clone came up once. The chain recombines TRBV5-1 with TRBJ2-1; 7 nucleotides agree with TRBD1. With V trimmed by 3 bases and J by 4 bases, 10 bases remained unmatched. The CDR3 sequence is 16 residues long. Germline loops: CDR1 SGHRS, CDR2 YFSETQ. CDR3 bases: TGCGCCAGCAGCTCGATTTCCGGGACAGCTTACAATGAGCAGTTCTTC. It is translated as CASSSISGTAYNEQFF. Full variable domain (outside the CDR3, taken from reference TRBV5-1 and TRBJ2-1): KAGVTQTPRYLIKTRGQQVTLSCSPISGHRSVSWYQQTPGQGLQFLFEYFSETQRNKGNFPGRFSGRQFSNSRSEMNVSTLELGDSALYLCASSSISGTAYNEQFFGPGTRLTVL.

The rearrangement joins TRBV2 to TRBJ2-7; 7 bases are shared with TRBD1. The CDR3 is 13 amino acids. V lost 10 bases to trimming and J lost 0 bases; unmatched junction nucleotides: 6. Germline V gene data show CDR1 as SNHLY and CDR2 as FYNNEI. CDR3 protein: CATRGGDSYEQYF. The CDR3 DNA sequence: TGTGCCACCAGAGGGGGCGACTCCTACGAGCAGTACTTC.

The rearrangement links TRBV5-1 to TRBJ2-7, with 7 bases aligning to TRBD1. Germline loops: CDR1 SGHRS, CDR2 YFSETQ. The CDR3 extends over 13 amino acids. The J segment lost 6 bases and the V segment lost 6 bases, leaving 9 bases of the junction unmatched. CDR3 nucleotide sequence: TGCGCCAGCACCCGTACAGGGGAAGGCGAGCAGTACTTC. This sequence encodes CASTRTGEGEQYF.

This clone was detected only once. This sequence joins TRBV19 and TRBJ2-4; 7 bases are shared with TRBD1. The CDR3 covers 18 residues. Germline V gene lookup returns CDR1 LNHDA and CDR2 SQIVND (reference sequence). J was trimmed by 0 bases and V by 6 bases; bases with no gene match: 14. The CDR3 DNA reads TGTGCCAGTAGGCTAGGTTCCGGGACAGACAAAGCCAAAAACATTCAGTACTTC. It codes for CASRLGSGTDKAKNIQYF.

On this clone itself: Relative to the germline gene, one junction end is altered; a read error may explain this. CDR3 loop: CASRPTSDQEAQYF. Written as DNA, the CDR3 is TGCGCCAGCAGACCGACTAGCGATCAAGAGGCCCAGTACTTC. V is TRBV4-1 and J is TRBJ2-5; 8 bases fit TRBD2. CDR1 MGHRA and CDR2 YSYEKL come from the germline V gene. The CDR3 spans 14 residues.

This rearrangement joins TRBV5-4 to TRBJ2-1; 8 bases line up with TRBD2. With V trimmed by 3 bases and J by 4 bases, 6 bases remained unmatched. Germline CDR1 is SGHNT and CDR2 is YYREEE (reference sequence). The length of the CDR3 is 15 residues. CDR3 sequence: CASSWPGGTYNEQFF. CDR3 DNA: TGTGCCAGCAGCTGGCCGGGGGGGACTTACAATGAGCAGTTCTTC.

The chain joins TRBV4-2 to TRBJ2-1; 10 nucleotides line up with TRBD2. Germline loops: CDR1 LGHNA, CDR2 YNFKEQ. The CDR3 length is 16 residues. Trimming took 1 base from V and 3 from J; bases not matched to a gene: 3. CDR3 sequence: CASSQGLAGDYNEQFF. The CDR3 DNA reads as TGTGCCAGCAGCCAAGGCCTAGCGGGAGACTACAATGAGCAGTTCTTC.

This clone showed up just once. J is TRBJ2-3 and V is TRBV5-1; D is ambiguous. The CDR3 length is 12 residues. V was trimmed by 0 bases and J by 4 bases, leaving 3 bases between them. Germline CDR1 is SGHRS and CDR2 is YFSETQ. CDR3 amino acids: CASSLAADTQYF. In nucleotides, the CDR3 is TGCGCCAGCAGCTTGGCGGCAGATACGCAGTATTTT.

This sequence joins TRBV28 and TRBJ1-2; 8 nucleotides agree with TRBD1. The germline gives CDR1 MDHEN, CDR2 SYDVKM. V shed 6 bases, J shed 6 bases, and the junction held 9 bases outside the gene matches. The length of the CDR3 is 14 residues. CDR3 amino acids: CASRDSQGADGYTF. The CDR3 bases are TGTGCCAGCAGGGATTCTCAGGGGGCTGATGGCTACACCTTC.

The chain combines TRBV30 with TRBJ1-2, with TRBD1 matching 7 bases. The CDR3 sequence is 16 residues long. V was clipped by 3 bases and J by 3 bases; unmatched bases: 13. Germline V gene lookup returns CDR1 GTSNPN and CDR2 SVGIG (reference sequence). CDR3 residues: CAWSGDRQGLDYGYTF. CDR3 bases: TGTGCCTGGAGCGGGGATAGACAGGGTTTAGACTATGGCTACACCTTC.

This chain uses TRBV5-4 with TRBJ2-1, with 9 bases aligning to TRBD2. Trimming at V came to 4 bases and at J to 1 base, leaving 6 bases not matched to a gene. CDR1 is SGHNT, CDR2 YYREEE, per germline (reference sequence). This CDR3 comprises 16 residues. As DNA, the CDR3 is TGTGCCAGCAGCAGTAGCGGGAGAAGTTCCTACAATGAGCAGTTCTTC. Amino acids: CASSSSGRSSYNEQFF.

The chain uses TRBV5-6 and TRBJ2-1; D remains unclear. V lost 4 bases, J lost 6 bases, and 17 bases lay in between. The length of the CDR3 is 15 residues. Germline values: CDR1 SGHDT, CDR2 YYEEEE. CDR3 amino acids: CASSPPVYYRNEQFF. CDR3 coding DNA: TGTGCCAGCAGCCCCCCGGTCTACTATCGCAATGAGCAGTTCTTC. The entire variable domain, with the rest obtained from reference TRBV5-6 and TRBJ2-1, is as follows: DAGVTQSPTHLIKTRGQQVTLRCSPKSGHDTVSWYQQALGQGPQFIFQYYEEEERQRGNFPDRFSGHQFPNYSSELNVNALLLGDSALYLCASSPPVYYRNEQFFGPGTRLTVL.

This chain joins TRBV28 and TRBJ2-1; TRBD2 aligns across 14 bases. This CDR3 has 19 amino acids. Trimming removed 2 bases from V and 0 bases from J; junction bases left unmatched: 6. Germline loops: CDR1 MDHEN, CDR2 SYDVKM. The CDR3 nucleotides are TGTGCCAGCAGTTTAGGGACTAGCGGGAGTTATGGCTCCTACAATGAGCAGTTCTTC. Translating it yields CASSLGTSGSYGSYNEQFF.

The chain carries TRBV5-6 and TRBJ2-7; possibly TRBD1 for D (5 bases). Trimming shortened V by 1 base and J by 6 bases, and 17 bases separated the two germline ends. The CDR3 covers 15 residues. Germline V lookup: CDR1 SGHDT, CDR2 YYEEEE. CDR3 DNA sequence: TGTGCCAGCAGCTTGATAGGACAACAGACCTCCGAGCAGTACTTC. Its protein product is CASSLIGQQTSEQYF.

This chain joins TRBV5-1 and TRBJ2-5, with D perhaps TRBD1 (6 bases). The CDR3 runs to 17 residues. V gave up 4 bases and J gave up 5 bases, with 24 bases separating them. CDR1 is SGHRS, CDR2 YFSETQ, per germline. This chain's CDR3 is CASSPRQAAPQTETQYF. The CDR3 nucleotides are TGCGCCAGCAGCCCAAGACAGGCTGCTCCGCAAACGGAGACCCAGTACTTC.